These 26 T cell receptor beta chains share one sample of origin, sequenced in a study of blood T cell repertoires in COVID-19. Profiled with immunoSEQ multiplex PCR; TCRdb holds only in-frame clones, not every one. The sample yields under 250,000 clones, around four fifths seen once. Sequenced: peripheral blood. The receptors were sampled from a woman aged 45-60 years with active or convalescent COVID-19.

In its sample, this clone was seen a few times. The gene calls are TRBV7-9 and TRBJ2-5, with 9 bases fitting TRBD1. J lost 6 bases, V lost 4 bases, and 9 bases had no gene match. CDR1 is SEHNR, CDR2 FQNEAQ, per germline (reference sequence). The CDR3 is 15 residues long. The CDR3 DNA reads TGTGCCAGCAGCTCGAGTACAGGGGGCGCACAGACCCAGTACTTC. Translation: CASSSSTGGAQTQYF.

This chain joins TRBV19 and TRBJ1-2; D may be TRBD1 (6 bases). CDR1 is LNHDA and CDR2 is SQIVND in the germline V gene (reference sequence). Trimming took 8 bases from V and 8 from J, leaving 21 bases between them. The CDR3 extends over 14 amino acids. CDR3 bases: TGTGCCAGTTCCCCCGAGGGGGGGATTCGCGGCTACACCTTC. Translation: CASSPEGGIRGYTF.

CDR3 in DNA: TGTGCCAGCTCACCATCTCCCGGCGGGGCAAATGGGGCACCCCTCCACTTT. Translating it yields CASSPSPGGANGAPLHF. The chain employs TRBV18 and TRBJ1-6; tentatively, D is TRBD1 (5 bases). The CDR3 is made up of 17 amino acids. Germline loops: CDR1 KGHSH, CDR2 LQKENI. The V end was cut by 2 bases, the J end by 11 bases, with 22 bases between.

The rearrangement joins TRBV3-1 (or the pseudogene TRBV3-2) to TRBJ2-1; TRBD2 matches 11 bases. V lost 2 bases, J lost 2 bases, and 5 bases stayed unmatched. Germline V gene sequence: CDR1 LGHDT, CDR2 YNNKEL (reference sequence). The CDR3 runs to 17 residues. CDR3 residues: CASSQQGTSGPYNEQFF. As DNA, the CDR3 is TGTGCCAGCAGCCAACAAGGGACTAGCGGACCCTACAATGAGCAGTTCTTC.

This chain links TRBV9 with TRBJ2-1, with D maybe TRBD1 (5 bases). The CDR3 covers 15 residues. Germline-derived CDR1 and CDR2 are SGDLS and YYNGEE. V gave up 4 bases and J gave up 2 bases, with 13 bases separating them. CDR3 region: CASSPQGNAYNEQFF. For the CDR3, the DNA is TGTGCCAGCAGCCCTCAGGGAAATGCCTACAATGAGCAGTTCTTC. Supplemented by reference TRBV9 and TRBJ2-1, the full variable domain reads DSGVTQTPKHLITATGQRVTLRCSPRSGDLSVYWYQQSLDQGLQFLIQYYNGEERAKGNILERFSAQQFPDLHSELNLSSLELGDSALYFCASSPQGNAYNEQFFGPGTRLTVL.

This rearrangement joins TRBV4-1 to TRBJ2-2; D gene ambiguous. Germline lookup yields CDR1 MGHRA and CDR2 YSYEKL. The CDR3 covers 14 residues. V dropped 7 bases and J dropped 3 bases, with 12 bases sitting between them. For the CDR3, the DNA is TGCGCCAGCACGAGGCAGATTTACACCGGGGAGCTGTTTTTT. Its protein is CASTRQIYTGELFF.

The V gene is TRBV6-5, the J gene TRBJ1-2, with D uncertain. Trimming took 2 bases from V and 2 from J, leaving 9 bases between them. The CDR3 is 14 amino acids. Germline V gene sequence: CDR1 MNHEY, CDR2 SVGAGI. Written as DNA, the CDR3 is TGTGCCAGCAGTTACGTGCGGGCCAACTATGGCTACACCTTC. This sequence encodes CASSYVRANYGYTF.

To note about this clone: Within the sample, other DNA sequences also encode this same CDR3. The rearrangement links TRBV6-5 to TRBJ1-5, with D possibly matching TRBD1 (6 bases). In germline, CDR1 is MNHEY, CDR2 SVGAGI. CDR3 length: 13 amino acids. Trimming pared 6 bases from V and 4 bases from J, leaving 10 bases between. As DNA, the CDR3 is TGTGCCAGCAGATTACAGGGAAATCAGCCCCAGCATTTT. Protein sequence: CASRLQGNQPQHF.

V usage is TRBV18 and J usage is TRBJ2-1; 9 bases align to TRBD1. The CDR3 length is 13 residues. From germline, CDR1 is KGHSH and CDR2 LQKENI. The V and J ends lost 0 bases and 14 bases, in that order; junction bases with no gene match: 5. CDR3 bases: TGTGCCAGCTCACCACCGGGACAGGGCGCGGAGTTCTTC. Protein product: CASSPPGQGAEFF.

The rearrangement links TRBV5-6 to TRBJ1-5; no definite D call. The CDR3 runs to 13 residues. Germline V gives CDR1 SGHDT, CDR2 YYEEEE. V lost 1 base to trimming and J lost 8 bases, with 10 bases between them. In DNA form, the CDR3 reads TGTGCCAGCAGCTTGAGCGGCCTAGAGCCCCAGCATTTT. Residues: CASSLSGLEPQHF.

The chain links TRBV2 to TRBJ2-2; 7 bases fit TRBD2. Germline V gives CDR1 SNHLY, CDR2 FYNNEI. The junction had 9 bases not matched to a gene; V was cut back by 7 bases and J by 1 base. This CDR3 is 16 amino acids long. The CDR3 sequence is CASTLEASGNTGELFF. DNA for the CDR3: TGTGCCAGCACCCTTGAGGCTAGCGGGAACACCGGGGAGCTGTTTTTT.

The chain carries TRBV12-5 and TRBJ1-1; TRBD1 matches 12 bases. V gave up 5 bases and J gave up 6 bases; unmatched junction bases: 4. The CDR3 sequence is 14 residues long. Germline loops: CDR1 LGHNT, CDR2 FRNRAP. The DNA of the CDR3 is TGTGCTAGTGGTGACCGGGACAGGGGGCCTGAAGCTTTCTTT. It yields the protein CASGDRDRGPEAFF. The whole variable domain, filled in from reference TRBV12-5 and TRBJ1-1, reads DARVTQTPRHKVTEMGQEVTMRCQPILGHNTVFWYRQTMMQGLELLAYFRNRAPLDDSGMPKDRFSAEMPDATLATLKIQPSEPRDSAVYFCASGDRDRGPEAFFGQGTRLTVV.

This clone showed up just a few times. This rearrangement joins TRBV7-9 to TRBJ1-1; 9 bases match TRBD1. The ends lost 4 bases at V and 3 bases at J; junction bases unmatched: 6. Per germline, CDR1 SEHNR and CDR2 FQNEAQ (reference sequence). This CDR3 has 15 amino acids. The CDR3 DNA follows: TGTGCCAGCAGCTCCGGACAGGGGCAATACACTGAAGCTTTCTTT. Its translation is CASSSGQGQYTEAFF.

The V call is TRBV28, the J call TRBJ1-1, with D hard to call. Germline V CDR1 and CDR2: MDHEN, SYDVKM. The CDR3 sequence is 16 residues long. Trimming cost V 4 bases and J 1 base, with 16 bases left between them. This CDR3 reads CASSSYARVQNTEAFF. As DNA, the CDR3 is TGTGCCAGCAGTTCGTACGCACGGGTCCAGAACACTGAAGCTTTCTTT.

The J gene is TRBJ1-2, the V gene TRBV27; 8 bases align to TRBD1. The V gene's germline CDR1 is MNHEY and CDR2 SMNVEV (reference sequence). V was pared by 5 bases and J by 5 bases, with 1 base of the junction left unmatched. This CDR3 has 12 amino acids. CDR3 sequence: CASSRTGYGYTF. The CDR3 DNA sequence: TGTGCCAGCAGTCGGACAGGGTATGGCTACACCTTC.

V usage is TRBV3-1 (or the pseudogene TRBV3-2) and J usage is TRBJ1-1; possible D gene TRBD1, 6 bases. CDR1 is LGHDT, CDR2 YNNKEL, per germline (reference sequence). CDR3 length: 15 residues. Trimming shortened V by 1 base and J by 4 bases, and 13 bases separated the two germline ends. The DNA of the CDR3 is TGTGCCAGCAGCCAAGGGATACGGGGGGCCACTGAAGCTTTCTTT. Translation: CASSQGIRGATEAFF.

CDR3 region: CASSVGFGGSGANVLTF. In DNA form, the CDR3 reads TGTGCCAGCAGCGTAGGTTTTGGGGGGTCTGGGGCCAACGTCCTGACTTTC. The chain couples TRBV9 to TRBJ2-6; possibly TRBD2 for D (6 bases). Trimming removed 0 bases from V and 1 base from J, with 11 bases in between. The CDR3 sequence is 17 residues long. Per germline, CDR1 SGDLS and CDR2 YYNGEE. The full variable domain, with the rest looked up from reference TRBV9 and TRBJ2-6, is DSGVTQTPKHLITATGQRVTLRCSPRSGDLSVYWYQQSLDQGLQFLIQYYNGEERAKGNILERFSAQQFPDLHSELNLSSLELGDSALYFCASSVGFGGSGANVLTFGAGSRLTVL.

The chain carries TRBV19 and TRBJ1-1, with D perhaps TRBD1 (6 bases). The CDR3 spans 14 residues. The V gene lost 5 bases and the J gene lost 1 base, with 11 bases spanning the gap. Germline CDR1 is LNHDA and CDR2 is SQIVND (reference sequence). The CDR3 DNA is TGTGCCAGTAGTCCACAGGGTGGGAACACTGAAGCTTTCTTT. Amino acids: CASSPQGGNTEAFF.

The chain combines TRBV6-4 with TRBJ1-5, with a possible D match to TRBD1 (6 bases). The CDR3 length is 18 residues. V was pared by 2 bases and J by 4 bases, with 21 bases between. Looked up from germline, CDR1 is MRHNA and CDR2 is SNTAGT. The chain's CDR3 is CASSDPEPGGRWNQPQHF. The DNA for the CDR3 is TGTGCCAGCAGTGACCCGGAACCCGGGGGGCGGTGGAATCAGCCCCAGCATTTT.

CDR3 sequence (DNA): TGTGCCAGCAGTTTTGTCGGGATCCCGAACACCGGGGAGCTGTTTTTT. Its protein is CASSFVGIPNTGELFF. V gene TRBV28 combines with J gene TRBJ2-2; D might be TRBD2 (5 bases). V lost 3 bases, J lost 0 bases, and 11 bases lay in between. Germline CDR1 reads MDHEN; CDR2 reads SYDVKM. The CDR3 sequence is 16 residues long.

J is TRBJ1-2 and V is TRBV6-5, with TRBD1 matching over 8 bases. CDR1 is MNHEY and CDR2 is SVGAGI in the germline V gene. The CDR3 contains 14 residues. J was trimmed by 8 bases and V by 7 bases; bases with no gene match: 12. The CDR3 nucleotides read TGTGCCAGCACCCAGGGGGCTCATTCGCGCGGCTACACCTTC. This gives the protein CASTQGAHSRGYTF.

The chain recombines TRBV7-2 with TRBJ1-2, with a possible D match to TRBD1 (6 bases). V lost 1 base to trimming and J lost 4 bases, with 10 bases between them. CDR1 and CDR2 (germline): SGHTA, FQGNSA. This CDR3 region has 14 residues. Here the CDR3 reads CASSLGADSYGYTF. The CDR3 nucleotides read TGTGCCAGCAGCTTAGGGGCGGACAGCTATGGCTACACCTTC. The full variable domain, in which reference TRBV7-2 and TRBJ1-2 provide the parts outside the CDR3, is GAGVSQSPSNKVTEKGKDVELRCDPISGHTALYWYRQSLGQGLEFLIYFQGNSAPDKSGLPSDRFSAERTGGSVSTLTIQRTQQEDSAVYLCASSLGADSYGYTFGSGTRLTVV.

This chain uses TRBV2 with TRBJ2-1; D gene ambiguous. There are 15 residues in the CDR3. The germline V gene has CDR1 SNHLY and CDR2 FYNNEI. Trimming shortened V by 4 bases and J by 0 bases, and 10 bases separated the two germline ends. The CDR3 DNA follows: TGTGCCAGCAGTGCTGGCGGTAGCTCCTACAATGAGCAGTTCTTC. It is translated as CASSAGGSSYNEQFF.

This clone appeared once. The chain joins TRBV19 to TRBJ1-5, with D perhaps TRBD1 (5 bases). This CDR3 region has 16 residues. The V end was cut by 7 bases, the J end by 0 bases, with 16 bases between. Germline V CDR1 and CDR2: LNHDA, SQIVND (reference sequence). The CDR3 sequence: CASKGDRQISNQPQHF. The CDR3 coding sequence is TGTGCCAGTAAAGGAGACCGACAGATTAGCAATCAGCCCCAGCATTTT. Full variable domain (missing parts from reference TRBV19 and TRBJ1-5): DGGITQSPKYLFRKEGQNVTLSCEQNLNHDAMYWYRQDPGQGLRLIYYSQIVNDFQKGDIAEGYSVSREKKESFPLTVTSAQKNPTAFYLCASKGDRQISNQPQHFGDGTRLSIL.

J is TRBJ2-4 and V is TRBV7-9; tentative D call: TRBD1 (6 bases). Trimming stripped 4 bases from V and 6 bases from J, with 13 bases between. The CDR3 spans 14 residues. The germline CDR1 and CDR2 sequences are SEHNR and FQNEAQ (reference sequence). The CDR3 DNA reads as TGTGCCAGCAGCTCCGACAGGACGGTAAACATTCAGTACTTC. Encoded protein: CASSSDRTVNIQYF.

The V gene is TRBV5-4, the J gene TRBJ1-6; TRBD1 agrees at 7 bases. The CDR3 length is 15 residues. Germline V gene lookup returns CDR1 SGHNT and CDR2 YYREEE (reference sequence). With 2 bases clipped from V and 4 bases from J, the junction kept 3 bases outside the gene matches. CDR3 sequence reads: CASSFGTAYNSPLHF. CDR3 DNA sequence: TGTGCCAGCAGCTTCGGGACAGCGTATAATTCACCCCTCCACTTT.